A selection of T cell receptor beta chains follows, all from one sample in a study of T-cell reconstitution after alpha-beta-depleted transplantation in children. One entry per CDR3 protein results from TCRdb running MiXCR on the PCR reads. Here the sample spans some 600,000 distinct CDR3 sequences, roughly 17% being singletons. The sequencing used PBMCs from the stem cell graft donor, collected from the stem cell graft. The source of these receptors is a human donor who donated a stem cell graft to a child with acute myeloid leukemia. Each CDR3 is given with its conserved first and last residue. A D gene is named only where the DNA matches it firmly. The size of a clone is reported for some rows only, either as once, few or many, or as a class for expanded clones.

>NA|TRBV25-1|18|NA|TRBJ1-1
TGTGCCAGCAGTGCCCCAGGGACGGTCCACCCCTTGAACACTGAAGCTTTCTTT
CASSAPGTVHPLNTEAFF
>NA|TRBV28|13|TRBD2|TRBJ2-1
TGTGCCAGTGGACTAGCGGGGGCCAATGAGCAGTTCTTC
CASGLAGANEQFF
>NA|TRBV7-2|13|NA|TRBJ1-1
TGTGCCAGCAGCTTTGTAAGGGACGCGGTAGCTTTCTTT
CASSFVRDAVAFF
>many|TRBV12-3/TRBV12-4|12|NA|TRBJ1-3
TGTGCCAGCAGAAATCAGGGAAACACCATATATTTT
CASRNQGNTIYF
>NA|TRBV6-5|14|NA|TRBJ2-4
TGTGCCAGCAGTTGGGGGCTTGAGAAAAACATTCAGTACTTC
CASSWGLEKNIQYF
>few|TRBV12-3/TRBV12-4|16|NA|TRBJ2-7
TGTGCCAGCAGTTTGGAAGGGTTTGGTCGGCGCTACGAGCAGTACTTC
CASSLEGFGRRYEQYF
>many|TRBV7-2|16|NA|TRBJ2-1
TGTGCCAGCAGCTTAGCGAACTGGGAATCCTACAATGAGCAGTTCTTC
CASSLANWESYNEQFF
>many|TRBV11-1|19|TRBD1|TRBJ1-1
TGTGCCAGCAGCTTAGGGCTCGTGGGACAGTTGAGACCGAACACTGAAGCTTTCTTT
CASSLGLVGQLRPNTEAFF
>many|TRBV5-1|15|NA|TRBJ1-1
TGCGCCAGCAGCTTGTTAAACACCGTGGACACTGAAGCTTTCTTT
CASSLLNTVDTEAFF
>few|TRBV7-2|13|NA|TRBJ2-7
TGTGCCAGCAGCTTAGGGGCTAGCTTCGAGCAGTACTTC
CASSLGASFEQYF
>few|TRBV6-1|15|TRBD1|TRBJ2-6
TGTGCCAGCAGCCCCACAGGGGACGGGGCCAACGTCCTGACTTTC
CASSPTGDGANVLTF
>NA|TRBV7-2|16|NA|TRBJ2-6
TGTGCCAGCAGCTTACTTTCCGGCTCTGGGGCCAACGTCCTGACTTTC
CASSLLSGSGANVLTF
>few|TRBV5-6|16|NA|TRBJ2-7
TGTGCCAGCAGCTTGGCTTATAATATACAGGGGGGGGAGCAGTACTTC
CASSLAYNIQGGEQYF
>few|TRBV27|15|NA|TRBJ2-5
TGTGCCAGCAGTTTAAGGCGACCTTACTCAGAGACCCAGTACTTC
CASSLRRPYSETQYF
>many|TRBV20-1|16|NA|TRBJ2-1
TGCAGTGCTAGAGCCCTCGACAGCGTCCCGATCAGTGAGCAGTTCTTC
CSARALDSVPISEQFF
>once|TRBV7-9|14|NA|TRBJ1-2
TGTGCCAGCAGCTTATTCACAGATTCCTATGGCTACACCTTC
CASSLFTDSYGYTF
>few|TRBV20-1|15|TRBD2|TRBJ2-1
TGCAGTGCTATCACCCCTGGGACTAGCTCCTATGAGCAGTTCTTC
CSAITPGTSSYEQFF
>many|TRBV29-1|15|NA|TRBJ1-5
TGCAGCGCCGCGGACGGAATTATAGGCAATCAGCCCCAGCATTTT
CSAADGIIGNQPQHF
>many|TRBV20-1|15|NA|TRBJ2-4
TGCAGTGCTAGAAATCCGGGACTCCTAGAAAACATTCAGTACTTC
CSARNPGLLENIQYF
>many|TRBV15|14|NA|TRBJ1-5
TGTGCCACCAGCAGAGAGCAGGGCAATCAGCCCCAGCATTTT
CATSREQGNQPQHF
>many|TRBV7-2|15|NA|TRBJ1-6
TGTGCCAGCAGCTCCCTGAGAGGGGGTAATTCACCCCTCCACTTT
CASSSLRGGNSPLHF
>many|TRBV20-1|14|NA|TRBJ1-5
TGCAGTGCTAGGGCCTCACAGGGAAGTCAGCCCCAGCATTTT
CSARASQGSQPQHF
>NA|TRBV5-1|15|NA|TRBJ1-6
TGCGCCAGCAGCGGACCTGTGGGGGCTGGCTCACCCCTCCACTTT
CASSGPVGAGSPLHF
>NA|TRBV7-9|11|TRBD1|TRBJ1-2
TGTGCCAGCAAGGACAGGGGTGGCTACACCTTC
CASKDRGGYTF
>NA|TRBV20-1|18|TRBD2|TRBJ2-2
TGCAGTGCTAGAGATAGACTAGCGGGGGGCGCGAACACCGGGGAGCTGTTTTTT
CSARDRLAGGANTGELFF
>few|TRBV28|12|NA|TRBJ2-1
TGTGCCAGCAGTTTAAACCGGAATGAGCAGTTCTTC
CASSLNRNEQFF
>few|TRBV12-3/TRBV12-4|15|TRBD2|TRBJ2-7
TGTGCCAGCAGGGTGGGGACTAGCGGGGCCTACGAGCAGTACTTC
CASRVGTSGAYEQYF
>NA|TRBV7-8|18|TRBD2|TRBJ2-1
TGTGCCAGCAGCCCCTGGGCTAGCGGGGGCCTTAGGTCAGATGAGCAGTTCTTC
CASSPWASGGLRSDEQFF
>NA|TRBV10-3|16|TRBD1|TRBJ2-3
TGTGCCATCAGCGGACAGGGGGCAGATGGCACAGATACGCAGTATTTT
CAISGQGADGTDTQYF
>NA|TRBV5-1|17|NA|TRBJ1-1
TGCGCCAGCAGCTATGGACAGTCCTTAGGGATGAACACTGAAGCTTTCTTT
CASSYGQSLGMNTEAFF
>many|TRBV4-3|13|NA|TRBJ2-7
TGCGCCAGCAGCCAAGAAAGCTCCTACGAGCAGTACTTC
CASSQESSYEQYF
>many|TRBV5-1|14|NA|TRBJ2-2
TGTGCCAGCAGCCTCGACAGCAACACCGGGGAGCTGTTTTTT
CASSLDSNTGELFF
>few|TRBV6-1|16|TRBD1|TRBJ1-2
TGTGCCAGCAGTGAAGGCGACAGGGATGATAACTATGGCTACACCTTC
CASSEGDRDDNYGYTF
>many|TRBV20-1|17|NA|TRBJ1-6
TGCAGTGCTAGAGTGTTAGGAGAAGATTGGGGTAATTCACCCCTCCACTTT
CSARVLGEDWGNSPLHF
>NA|TRBV13|15|NA|TRBJ2-1
TGTGCCAGCAGCTTACGGGGAGGGGGTTACAATGAGCAGTTCTTC
CASSLRGGGYNEQFF
>many|TRBV20-1|14|NA|TRBJ2-5
TGCAGTGCTAGAGACGGGTCGGCAGGAGAGACCCAGTACTTC
CSARDGSAGETQYF
>few|TRBV25-1|14|TRBD1|TRBJ2-4
TGTGCCAGCAGTGAAAACAGGGGGCGGAACATTCAGTACTTC
CASSENRGRNIQYF
>few|TRBV15|15|NA|TRBJ1-5
TGTGCCACCAGCAGAGAAGGGGGGAGCAATCAGCCCCAGCATTTT
CATSREGGSNQPQHF
>NA|TRBV9|14|NA|TRBJ2-2
TGTGCCAGCCGAGGGGGGACGAACACCGGGGAGCTGTTTTTT
CASRGGTNTGELFF
>few|TRBV2|14|NA|TRBJ2-1
TGTGCCGATAAGGAGGAAGACTCCTACAATGAGCAGTTCTTC
CADKEEDSYNEQFF
>many|TRBV20-1|11|TRBD1|TRBJ1-1
TGCAGTGATAGACAGGGGACGGGGGCTTTCTTT
CSDRQGTGAFF
>NA|TRBV7-9|10|NA|TRBJ1-2
TGTGCCATCCTATACTATGGCTACACCTTC
CAILYYGYTF
>many|TRBV29-1|12|NA|TRBJ2-1
TGCAGCGTTCTCGACAGGTTCGGGGAGCAGTTCTTC
CSVLDRFGEQFF
>NA|TRBV7-2|16|TRBD1|TRBJ2-7
TGTGCCAGCAGCCCGGACAGGTTTCTCCGATCCTACGAGCAGTACTTC
CASSPDRFLRSYEQYF
>many|TRBV6-5|14|NA|TRBJ2-1
TGTGCCAGCAGTTACTCGGTATCCTACAATGAGCAGTTCTTC
CASSYSVSYNEQFF